This TCR beta chain emerged from a study of spatial heterogeneity in lung cancer (dated by TCRdb to between 2018 and 2020). Background on the whole study: Samples were obtained from 70 to 85 patients with early-stage, untreated non-small cell lung cancer from the lung TRACERx cohort. In the raw uncorrected reads, each unique combination of TCR and UMI appeared on average more than ten times. Beta-chain transcripts were consistently detected in greater numbers than alpha-chain transcripts, which likely reflected higher beta-chain transcript abundance. TCR alpha and beta repertoires were quantitatively compared across multiple tumor regions, matched nontumor lung and blood in non-small cell lung cancer. Follow-up PBMC samples were sequenced whenever available, with the median time to follow-up being around 25 months after resection. TCR repertoire features were related to nonsynonymous mutation counts determined by whole-exome sequencing of tumor tissue. At surgery, some 200 tumor regions, roughly 62 matched nontumor lung samples and 56 PBMC samples were TCR-sequenced for both alpha and beta chains.

Per the publication, the time point label means: blood at routine non-recurrence follow-up after resection. TCR sequencing used whole RNA extracted from tumor and nontumor lung tissue, or from cryopreserved PBMC samples, without cell sorting. Patients were selected for TCR sequencing only if sufficient RNA was available from at least two tumor regions. With regard to this clonotype: Its antigen is currently not known. Base qualities were left out, and no much larger clone turns up one base away.

Study-wide conclusions, independent of this receptor: Comparisons of baseline and follow-up blood repertoires included only around 15 patients. Additional single-cell paired TCR alpha and beta sequencing was considered necessary to confirm, at a functional level, the hypothesis that regional TCRs recognize regional mutations. Ubiquitous expanded tumor TCRs showed up in blood more often at tumor resection than at routine follow-up.

Library preparation employed 5' RACE. Sequencer: NextSeq 500. In the TCR library protocol, a unique molecular identifier was attached to each TCR cDNA molecule so that PCR and sequencing errors could be corrected. From the authors' description of their analysis: TCR identification, UMI-based error correction and CDR3 extraction were all carried out with Decombinator tools. TCRs above a frequency of 2 per 1,000, corresponding to the top 1% of the tumor frequency distribution, were defined as expanded. Renyi diversity was calculated using the R vegan package after each repertoire was subsampled 100 times to 5,000 TCRs. CDR3 similarity networks were built from amino acid triplet string-kernel similarity, with CDR3s being connected when pairwise similarity was above 0.82. TCRdb reprocessed the public reads (quality trimming at Q25 with fastp, clone calling with MiXCR) and kept in-frame beta chains. Every entry covers one CDR3 protein and lists the most common genes and DNA from its rows. None of the V and J calls come from the authors' own analysis; TCRdb made them. The sample includes some 120,000 distinct CDR3 sequences, with 12% observed a single time. The biggest ten clones account for 15% to 20% of the sample.

CDR1 is given as MDHEN and CDR2 as SYDVKM, both from the germline V gene. From the cysteine through the phenylalanine, the CDR3 covers 15 amino acids. Left in the record is the CDR3 DNA by itself, 45 bases read in frame from the first base. For this chain, trimming is 5 bases at the V end and 5 bases at the J end, and the number of junction bases without a gene match is 9. Sequencing was performed on PBMCs, taken at follow-up. The chain links TRBV28 with TRBJ1-1, with TRBD1 matching 9 junction bases. The clonotype comes from a male donor with early-stage non-small cell lung cancer. The CDR3: CASSPPDRGATEAFF. In nucleotides, the sequence is TGTGCCAGCAGTCCTCCGGACAGGGGAGCTACTGAAGCTTTCTTT.